This TCR beta chain was captured in a study of blood T cell repertoires in COVID-19 (dated by TCRdb to the early 2020s). Describing the broader study: Collaborator samples came from the United States, Italy and Spain and covered acute and convalescent phases of COVID-19. The samples were drawn from two sources: the first 160 participants of the ongoing ImmuneRACE study, and 1,000 to 1,500 subjects contributed by 6 global collaborators. The repertoires were released in a freely available public database intended as a resource for research on the immune response to SARS-CoV-2. Where HLA class I and class II types were available, the types were taken from metadata supplied by the sample provider, not from assay-based typing. The dataset comprised deeply sampled blood TCRbeta repertoires from subjects exposed to, actively infected with, or recovered from COVID-19. The sample metadata nearly always contained a de-identified subject ID, COVID-19 status, age in years and sex. The prospective study material was composed of cDNA or gDNA derived from T cells, B-cell-depleted T cells, or PBMCs. Study-wide conclusions, independent of this receptor: Clinical and demographic metadata were provided uncurated, with the amount varying by source and participant.

Another Seattle source contributed samples from volunteer blood donors who had recovered from COVID-19. Each collaborating institution followed its own protocols to collect whole blood in K2EDTA tubes. For TCRbeta analysis, collaborator samples were shipped as frozen whole blood, as isolated PBMCs, or as DNA extracted from either sample type. As for this clone: No antigen is known for it. Within one base of it there is no much larger clone, and no base qualities were kept.

TCRbeta CDR3 regions were amplified from genomic DNA by means of the immunoSEQ Assay, a bias-controlled multiplex PCR. The authors processed their data as follows. The number of nucleated cells in each sample was estimated by amplification of reference gene primers within the assay. To quantify the absolute abundance of each unique TCRbeta CDR3 rearrangement, sequence reads were collapsed and filtered. For each sample, productive Simpson clonality was calculated as the square root of Simpson's diversity index across productive rearrangements. This is the immuneACCESS table as TCRdb keeps it, with only in-frame sequences that have V and J called. A part of the clones is gone; compared with another copy, unresolved V genes explain less than half, and the rest is unexplained. Clonal size and the V and J genes are those of that table, whereas D and trimming came from the DNA. This sample holds roughly 240,000 clones; roughly 83% were observed only once. Of the sample, 4.6% is held by the ten largest clones.

CDR1 and CDR2 (MNHNY, SVGAGI) derive from the germline V gene (reference sequence). The CDR3, cysteine through phenylalanine, is 14 amino acids long. Just the 42-base CDR3 DNA is kept, in frame starting at base 1. V is pruned by 2 bases and J by 6 bases, leaving 5 bases of the junction without a gene match. The origin of this receptor is a man aged 60 to 75 who had recovered from COVID-19. The sample was peripheral blood. The V and J segments used are TRBV6-6 and TRBJ2-7, and 9 junctional nucleotides match TRBD2. CDR3 loop: CASSYGQRGVEQYF. The DNA reads as follows: TGTGCCAGCAGTTACGGCCAGCGGGGGGTCGAGCAGTACTTC.